Shown below are 8 T cell receptor beta chains from a single sample sequenced in a study of T-cell memory formation after mild COVID-19. One entry per CDR3 protein results from TCRdb running MiXCR on the 5' RACE reads. This sample has 300,000 to 400,000 distinct CDR3 sequences; over 10% occur once, and the top ten carry about 21%. What was sequenced was PBMCs or a T cell subset sorted from them (not recorded which). Receptors were obtained from a man between 18 and 35 years old who had mild COVID-19 (a few samples of this study predate the infection). Cell type and time point are not known.

The V and J genes are TRBV12-3 or TRBV12-4 and TRBJ1-5; TRBD1 might be the D (6 bases). This CDR3 comprises 15 residues. The V end was cut by 5 bases, the J end by 7 bases, with 18 bases between. CDR3 sequence reads: CASSRDSGGGQPQHF. CDR3 bases: TGTGCCAGCAGTCGCGATTCCGGGGGCGGGCAGCCCCAGCATTTT.

This clonotype turned up a few times. This chain connects TRBV7-9 to TRBJ2-5; D perhaps matches TRBD2 (6 bases). This CDR3 has 12 residues. The germline V gene encodes CDR1 SEHNR and CDR2 FQNEAQ (reference sequence). V lost 8 bases, J lost 7 bases, and 14 bases lay in between. In nucleotides, the CDR3 is TGTGCCAGCTTTAGCGGCCCCTGGACCCAGTACTTC. The encoded protein is CASFSGPWTQYF. The full variable domain, in which reference TRBV7-9 and TRBJ2-5 provide the parts outside the CDR3, is DTGVSQNPRHKITKRGQNVTFRCDPISEHNRLYWYRQTLGQGPEFLTYFQNEAQLEKSRLLSDRFSAERPKGSFSTLEIQRTEQGDSAMYLCASFSGPWTQYFGPGTRLLVL.

This clonotype was seen at least ten times. This chain uses TRBV5-1 with TRBJ2-2; D possibly corresponds to TRBD1 (6 bases). This CDR3 spans 16 amino acids. Trimming shortened V by 4 bases and J by 1 base, and 14 bases separated the two germline ends. Germline V gene lookup returns CDR1 SGHRS and CDR2 YFSETQ. The CDR3 spells CASSPPGTLNTGELFF. CDR3 coding DNA: TGCGCCAGCAGCCCACCCGGGACACTGAACACCGGGGAGCTGTTTTTT.

This clonotype was counted a few times. The chain carries TRBV28 and TRBJ1-6; the match to TRBD1 covers 9 bases. In germline, CDR1 is MDHEN, CDR2 SYDVKM. The ends lost 6 bases at V and 8 bases at J; junction bases unmatched: 5. The CDR3 runs 14 residues. The CDR3 is CASRATGGDSPLHF. The CDR3 region has the DNA TGTGCCAGCAGGGCCACAGGGGGCGATTCACCCCTCCACTTT.

This clonotype was detected only a few times. The rearrangement joins TRBV7-2 to TRBJ2-3; D remains ambiguous. V lost 2 bases and J lost 8, with 17 bases in between. This CDR3 is built from 15 residues. The germline gives CDR1 SGHTA, CDR2 FQGNSA. As DNA, the CDR3 is TGTGCCAGCAGCTTATTGGCAGGCACTGATGGTACGCAGTATTTT. It specifies CASSLLAGTDGTQYF.

This clonotype was seen a few times. The chain carries TRBV9 and TRBJ2-3, with 9 bases lining up with TRBD1. Germline CDR1 SGDLS, CDR2 YYNGEE. This CDR3 is 16 amino acids long. Trimming took 2 bases from V and 4 from J; bases not matched to a gene: 8. CDR3 in DNA: TGTGCCAGCAGCGTTCGACAGGGGGATAATGCAGATACGCAGTATTTT. It is translated as CASSVRQGDNADTQYF.

V is TRBV9 and J is TRBJ2-5; 11 nucleotides align to TRBD2. CDR1 and CDR2 from the germline V gene are SGDLS and YYNGEE. V gave up 2 bases and J gave up 5 bases; unmatched junction bases: 8. This CDR3 has 16 residues. CDR3 bases: TGTGCCAGCAGCGTCCATAGCGGGGGGGTGTCGGAGACCCAGTACTTC. This codes for CASSVHSGGVSETQYF.

This clonotype came up a few times. The V gene is TRBV6-6, the J gene TRBJ1-3, with a weak D call TRBD1 (5 bases). The CDR3 sequence is 16 residues long. V was cut by 2 bases and J by 1 base, with 12 bases left in between. CDR1 is MNHNY, CDR2 SVGAGI, per germline (reference sequence). CDR3 DNA sequence: TGTGCCAGCAGTTACGGGAGCAGGGTGTCTGGAAACACCATATATTTT. Translated: CASSYGSRVSGNTIYF.